This T cell receptor beta chain comes out of a study of CD8+ T cells in alopecia areata. Study in general: Treatment comprised oral tofacitinib, 5 to 10 mg twice daily, in treated patients. Tofacitinib lasted 6 to 18 months, then 6 months off drug.

Findings and caveats of the study: Relative to normal scalp, lesional scalp, especially alopecia totalis/universalis, showed higher clonality.

In regard to this clone: Its antigen is still unknown.

There are 11 residues in the CDR3. The V gene lost 4 bases and the J gene lost 8 bases, with 6 bases spanning the gap. CDR1 is SGHNT and CDR2 is YYREEE in the germline V gene (reference sequence). cDNA reverse transcribed from extracted RNA served as the sequencing template. Some clones are missing from TCRdb's copy, which holds only in-frame ones; the method was immunoSEQ multiplex PCR. This sample has around 200,000 clones, with around three fifths found just once. Sample treatment: oral pan-JAK inhibitor, 5-10 mg twice daily. Sorted populations comprised CD4+ and CD8+ T cells obtained from PBMCs. The sample here was CD8+ T cells sorted from blood, taken at week 24, from a patient treated with tofacitinib. The TCR comes from a human donor with alopecia areata. The chain joins TRBV5-4 to TRBJ2-2; D call uncertain. The CDR3 sequence: CASSPGGELFF. The DNA for the CDR3 is TGTGCCAGCAGCCCCGGAGGGGAGCTGTTTTTT.